This T cell receptor beta chain appears in the sequencing data of a study of OX40 agonist ivuxolimab in advanced cancers. About the study: The study gave patients intravenous ivuxolimab at 0.01 to 10 mg/kg every 2 weeks.

Using immunoSEQ multiplex PCR, the repertoire was profiled, and TCRdb retains in-frame clones only, with some absent. Among roughly 80,000 clones listed, about 87% were seen once. The length of the CDR3 is 15 residues. Germline assignment: CDR1 MNHNY and CDR2 SVGAGI (reference sequence). With V trimmed by 6 bases and J by 1 base, 7 bases remained unmatched. This receptor was taken from an adult with an advanced solid tumor such as melanoma, head and neck, liver or kidney cancer. The chain uses TRBV6-6 and TRBJ2-7; 9 nucleotides match TRBD1. This material consisted of CD4+ or CD8+ T cells sorted from blood, taken in a trial of the OX40 agonist ivuxolimab. The CDR3 protein is CASSQQGARSYEQYF. The DNA of the CDR3 is TGTGCCAGCAGCCAACAGGGGGCGCGGTCCTACGAGCAGTACTTC.